This T cell receptor beta chain was sequenced during a study of T cell repertoires in cytomegalovirus infection. Across the study: Public TCR beta signatures marked donors with CMV infection and the matching HLA. General observations from the study: Public TCR beta family frequency separated CMV-and-HLA carriers, including in an independent cohort. Dominant in the ex vivo response were TCR beta clonotypes restricted by HLA-C and specific for CMV.

Concerning this clonotype: What it recognizes is unknown.

Each CDR3 protein gets one entry after TCRdb re-called the reads with MiXCR. The profile shows a few hundred thousand distinct CDR3 sequences, about 17% of them singletons. The V gene lost 0 bases and the J gene lost 5 bases, with 11 bases spanning the gap. The CDR3 extends over 14 amino acids. CDR1 and CDR2 (germline): SGHRS, YFSETQ. This TCR was recovered from a human donor in good health (CMV status not recorded). Some clones in this sample may be carry-over from other donors' samples. The sample taken for sequencing was PBMCs. The chain carries TRBV5-1 and TRBJ2-5; D uncertain. The CDR3 sequence is CASSLGSPGETQYF. The CDR3, as DNA: TGCGCCAGCAGCTTGGGTAGTCCCGGGGAGACCCAGTACTTC. The full variable domain, rest sourced from reference TRBV5-1 and TRBJ2-5, is KAGVTQTPRYLIKTRGQQVTLSCSPISGHRSVSWYQQTPGQGLQFLFEYFSETQRNKGNFPGRFSGRQFSNSRSEMNVSTLELGDSALYLCASSLGSPGETQYFGPGTRLLVL.